The 31 T cell receptor beta chains given below trace back to one sample, sequenced in a study of T cells in Graves' hyperthyroidism and ophthalmopathy. Template material for amplifying TCR beta CDR3 regions consisted of RNA transcripts. The HTBI primer set was used in a first-round RT-PCR of the TCR CDR3. MiXCR, run by TCRdb on the multiplex PCR reads, gives a single entry per CDR3 protein. The sample yields hundreds of thousands of distinct CDR3 sequences, 35% seen once. The sample consisted of blood. The source of these receptors is a middle-aged woman with Graves' hyperthyroidism.

This chain joins TRBV7-2 and TRBJ2-2, with TRBD1 matching over 8 bases. Germline CDR1 is SGHTA and CDR2 is FQGNSA. The V gene end was trimmed by 6 bases and the J gene end by 4 bases; junction bases not matched to a gene: 4. The CDR3 is 14 amino acids. In DNA form, the CDR3 reads TGTGCCAGCAGTAACAGGGGGGCCACCGGGGAGCTGTTTTTT. This translates into CASSNRGATGELFF.

V is TRBV19 and J is TRBJ1-2, with TRBD1 matching over 7 bases. This CDR3 spans 15 amino acids. The germline V gene encodes CDR1 LNHDA and CDR2 SQIVND (reference sequence). J gave up 3 bases and V 4 bases, and 8 bases lay outside the gene matches. CDR3 in amino acids: CASSTSGQVHYGYTF. As DNA, the CDR3 is TGTGCCAGTAGTACCTCCGGACAGGTGCACTATGGCTACACCTTC.

Points on this clonotype: The CDR3 does not end in the conserved phenylalanine or tryptophan, so this is likely a read error. No DNA is shown, since the ends of the CDR3 on it are uncertain; the CDR3 is the one TCRdb lists. The CDR3 here is CASSQEGI. This chain connects TRBV4-3 to TRBJ2-5. Termini included, the CDR3 measures 8 amino acids. CDR1 LGHNA and CDR2 YSLEER come from the germline V gene.

The V gene is TRBV29-1, the J gene TRBJ2-7; D remains unclear. V shed 8 bases and J shed 2 bases, with 4 bases lying between them. CDR3 size: 9 residues. The germline V gene encodes CDR1 SQVTM and CDR2 ANQGSEA. CDR3 sequence reads: CSPPYEQYF. DNA of the CDR3: TGCAGCCCACCCTACGAGCAGTACTTC.

The chain employs TRBV12-3 or TRBV12-4 and TRBJ2-7, with TRBD2 as a possible D gene (5 bases). Trimming shortened V by 2 bases and J by 5 bases, and 13 bases separated the two germline ends. This CDR3 is 14 amino acids long. DNA of the CDR3: TGTGCCAGCAGTTTATCCAGGACTCTCAACGAGCAGTACTTC. Encoded protein: CASSLSRTLNEQYF.

This clonotype was seen a single time. This sequence joins TRBV19 and TRBJ1-1; 11 nucleotides match TRBD1. Looked up from germline, CDR1 is LNHDA and CDR2 is SQIVND (reference sequence). The V segment lost 7 bases and the J segment 6 bases; nucleotides outside the gene matches: 13. The CDR3 loop spans 16 amino acids. The chain's CDR3 is CASKNGQGALRAEAFF. Here the CDR3 DNA reads TGTGCCAGTAAGAACGGACAGGGGGCTCTAAGGGCTGAAGCTTTCTTT.

The V gene is TRBV27, the J gene TRBJ2-5; TRBD2 matches at 9 bases. The junction had 9 bases not matched to a gene; V was cut back by 2 bases and J by 5 bases. The CDR3 is 16 residues long. Germline CDR1 is MNHEY and CDR2 is SMNVEV (reference sequence). The CDR3 region has the DNA TGTGCCAGCAGTTTACGGCCGGGACTAGCATCCGAGACCCAGTACTTC. It translates to CASSLRPGLASETQYF.

The chain couples TRBV7-9 to TRBJ1-3, with unresolved D. The CDR3 totals 16 residues. V was pared by 5 bases and J by 0 bases, with 14 bases between. Germline V gene lookup returns CDR1 SEHNR and CDR2 FQNEAQ (reference sequence). This CDR3 is CASSQDPTVSGNTIYF. The CDR3 region has the DNA TGTGCCAGCAGCCAAGACCCGACGGTCTCTGGAAACACCATATATTTT.

This chain uses TRBV12-3 or TRBV12-4 with TRBJ1-6, with 9 nucleotides matching TRBD1. The CDR3 has 16 residues. Trimming cost V 8 bases and J 3 bases; bases outside gene matches: 8. This chain's CDR3 is CASSEGQGLYNSPLHF. Here the CDR3 DNA reads TGTGCCAGCTCAGAGGGACAGGGACTCTATAATTCACCCCTCCACTTT.

This clonotype appeared many times. The chain combines TRBV7-2 with TRBJ2-5; D unresolved. This CDR3 comprises 13 residues. CDR1 is SGHTA and CDR2 is FQGNSA in the germline V gene. Deletions cut 4 bases from V and 4 bases from J, with 10 bases between. CDR3 residues: CASSSMTLETQYF. CDR3 DNA sequence: TGTGCCAGCAGCTCTATGACCCTAGAGACCCAGTACTTC.

This clonotype was seen at least ten times. The V gene is TRBV7-3, the J gene TRBJ1-6, with D uncertain. Per the germline V gene, CDR1 is SGHTA and CDR2 is FQGTGA. CDR3 size: 13 residues. Trimming took 5 bases from V and 2 from J, leaving 4 bases between them. CDR3 sequence: CASSPTYNSPLHF. The CDR3 DNA follows: TGTGCCAGCAGCCCCACCTATAATTCACCCCTCCACTTT.

The rearrangement uses TRBV2 and TRBJ1-4; D ambiguous. Germline CDR1 is SNHLY and CDR2 is FYNNEI. Trimming left V 5 bases short and J 3 bases short, with 19 bases between. This CDR3 has 17 amino acids. The CDR3 sequence is CASSLASLTRANEKLFF. Here the CDR3 DNA reads TGTGCCAGCAGTTTGGCCTCCCTTACACGGGCTAATGAAAAACTGTTTTTT.

The sample holds one count of this clonotype. The rearrangement links TRBV29-1 to TRBJ2-5; D is ambiguous. The CDR3 consists of 10 residues. Trimming took 8 bases from V and 2 from J, leaving 6 bases between them. Per the germline V gene, CDR1 is SQVTM and CDR2 is ANQGSEA. The DNA for the CDR3 is TGCAGCCCACAACAAGAGACCCAGTACTTC. Amino acids: CSPQQETQYF.

This clonotype was seen a handful of times. The rearrangement links TRBV4-3 to TRBJ1-2; a weak D match, TRBD1 (5 bases). The CDR3 extends over 15 amino acids. Looked up from germline, CDR1 is LGHNA and CDR2 is YSLEER. V was clipped by 0 bases and J by 4 bases, with 12 bases between them. CDR3 in amino acids: CASSQESGPFYGYTF. The CDR3 nucleotides read TGCGCCAGCAGCCAAGAGTCGGGACCGTTCTATGGCTACACCTTC.

The genes are TRBV4-3 and TRBJ2-7; D might be TRBD1 (5 bases). The CDR3 has 13 residues. Trimming took off 0 bases at V and 6 bases at J, with 9 bases between the two ends. Germline assignment: CDR1 LGHNA and CDR2 YSLEER. The CDR3 coding sequence is TGCGCCAGCAGCCAAGATCAAAGGGGCGAGCAGTACTTC. Translation gives CASSQDQRGEQYF.

The chain carries TRBV7-2 and TRBJ1-1, with D unclear. CDR1 SGHTA and CDR2 FQGNSA come from the germline V gene. This CDR3 spans 14 amino acids. V was trimmed by 9 bases and J by 0 bases, leaving 14 bases between them. CDR3 loop: CASARGFMNTEAFF. Here the CDR3 DNA reads TGTGCCAGTGCCCGGGGATTCATGAACACTGAAGCTTTCTTT.

On this clonotype: At one end the junction does not follow the germline gene, possibly because of a read error. The rearrangement links TRBV24-1 to TRBJ2-5; D might be TRBD1 or TRBD2, each matching 5 bases. The CDR3 runs 16 residues. CDR1 is KGHDR, CDR2 SFDVKD, per germline. The CDR3 loop reads CASSLSTGPPKETQYF. Here the CDR3 DNA reads TGTGCCAGCAGTTTATCGACGGGACCCCCTAAAGAGACCCAGTACTTC.

The chain combines TRBV6-5 with TRBJ2-5; TRBD1 matches 9 bases. CDR1 and CDR2 from the germline V gene are MNHEY and SVGAGI. The CDR3 has 16 residues. The J segment lost 3 bases and the V segment lost 4 bases, leaving 9 bases of the junction unmatched. In nucleotides, the CDR3 is TGTGCCAGCAGTTCGGGGGGACAGGGAGAAAAAGAGACCCAGTACTTC. Translating it yields CASSSGGQGEKETQYF.

The chain carries TRBV9 and TRBJ2-3, with D unclear. The CDR3 has 16 amino acids. Trimming took off 4 bases at V and 2 bases at J, with 17 bases between the two ends. Germline V gives CDR1 SGDLS, CDR2 YYNGEE. The CDR3 here is CASSPLPPTITDTQYF. CDR3 nucleotide sequence: TGTGCCAGCAGCCCTCTACCTCCGACCATCACAGATACGCAGTATTTT.

This clonotype has at least ten counts. The chain couples TRBV7-9 to TRBJ1-1; tentative D call: TRBD1 (6 bases). V was pared by 0 bases and J by 7 bases, with 15 bases between. Germline CDR1 and CDR2: SEHNR and FQNEAQ (reference sequence). This CDR3 region has 15 residues. In DNA, the CDR3 is TGTGCCAGCAGCTTAGCGCAAGGACAGATTAATGAAGCTTTCTTT. Translating it yields CASSLAQGQINEAFF. Full variable domain (outside the CDR3, taken from reference TRBV7-9 and TRBJ1-1): DTGVSQNPRHKITKRGQNVTFRCDPISEHNRLYWYRQTLGQGPEFLTYFQNEAQLEKSRLLSDRFSAERPKGSFSTLEIQRTEQGDSAMYLCASSLAQGQINEAFFGQGTRLTVV.

The chain is built from TRBV7-9 and TRBJ1-6; no clear D. The V and J ends lost 5 bases and 3 bases respectively, with 17 bases between them. The CDR3 extends over 17 amino acids. Germline loops: CDR1 SEHNR, CDR2 FQNEAQ (reference sequence). This CDR3 is CASSLLDGGDYNSPLHF. CDR3 nucleotide sequence: TGTGCCAGCAGCCTGCTGGATGGAGGCGACTATAATTCACCCCTCCACTTT.

V gene TRBV6-6 combines with J gene TRBJ2-2; D not resolved. This CDR3 region has 12 residues. CDR1 and CDR2 from the germline V gene are MNHNY and SVGAGI (reference sequence). V lost 0 bases to trimming and J lost 7 bases, with 3 bases between them. The CDR3: CASSYSVGELFF. The CDR3, as DNA: TGTGCCAGCAGTTACTCGGTCGGGGAGCTGTTTTTT.

This clonotype came up a few times. This chain uses TRBV6-5 with TRBJ2-7; D unresolved. Trimming took 5 bases from V and 4 from J, leaving 18 bases between them. The CDR3 has 15 amino acids. The germline V gene has CDR1 MNHEY and CDR2 SVGAGI. The CDR3 DNA sequence: TGTGCCAGCAGTCCTCCTTCCTCATCTAAATACGAGCAGTACTTC. Translated, it gives CASSPPSSSKYEQYF.

The rearrangement links TRBV4-2 to TRBJ1-2; possible D gene TRBD1, 6 bases. Per germline, CDR1 LGHNA and CDR2 YNFKEQ. Trimming cost V 4 bases and J 2 bases, with 14 bases left between them. This CDR3 contains 15 residues. CDR3 sequence: CASSRGDTWNYGYTF. CDR3 in DNA: TGTGCCAGCAGCCGGGGGGACACTTGGAACTATGGCTACACCTTC.

This clonotype was seen ten or more times. The rearrangement uses TRBV5-4 and TRBJ1-6; 9 bases fit TRBD1. The germline V gene encodes CDR1 SGHNT and CDR2 YYREEE (reference sequence). V was pared by 4 bases and J by 7 bases, with 6 bases of the junction left unmatched. The CDR3 runs to 15 residues. The CDR3 sequence is CASSQLGQGNSPLHF. The CDR3 DNA sequence: TGTGCCAGCAGCCAACTGGGACAGGGAAATTCACCCCTCCACTTT.

This chain joins TRBV2 and TRBJ1-2, with D possibly TRBD1 on 5 matching bases. This CDR3 comprises 11 residues. Trimming shortened V by 9 bases and J by 5 bases, and 10 bases separated the two germline ends. The germline gives CDR1 SNHLY, CDR2 FYNNEI. The CDR3: CARQEPYGYTF. The CDR3 nucleotides are TGTGCCAGACAGGAACCATATGGCTACACCTTC.

This clonotype was seen at least ten times. This chain links TRBV13 with TRBJ2-7; D is tentatively TRBD1 or TRBD2 (5 bases each). CDR1 and CDR2 from the germline V gene are PRHDT and FYEKMQ (reference sequence). V dropped 4 bases and J dropped 5 bases, with 18 bases sitting between them. CDR3 length equals 15 residues. The CDR3 loop is CASSSAGSPAHEQYF. CDR3 nucleotides: TGTGCCAGCAGCTCCGCAGGGAGTCCGGCCCACGAGCAGTACTTC.

V usage is TRBV7-2 and J usage is TRBJ2-3, with TRBD2 matching 7 bases. Per germline, CDR1 SGHTA and CDR2 FQGNSA. The CDR3 runs to 14 residues. V shed 5 bases, J shed 5 bases, and the junction held 7 bases outside the gene matches. CDR3 DNA: TGTGCCAGCAGCCTAAGTGGGGGGGGAGATACGCAGTATTTT. Translating gives CASSLSGGGDTQYF.

V usage is TRBV29-1 and J usage is TRBJ1-2; perhaps TRBD1 as D (5 bases). The CDR3 contains 10 residues. The ends were cut back, 4 bases at V and 12 bases at J, with 12 bases in the middle. Looked up from germline, CDR1 is SQVTM and CDR2 is ANQGSEA. CDR3 in DNA: TGCAGCGTTGGCGAGCGGGGCGACACCTTC. Protein: CSVGERGDTF.

This clonotype was seen many times. The V gene is TRBV9, the J gene TRBJ1-3; D ambiguous. Between the trimmed V and J ends, which lost 3 bases and 5 bases, there was a span of 15 bases. Germline assignment: CDR1 SGDLS and CDR2 YYNGEE. The CDR3 runs 15 residues. Here the CDR3 DNA reads TGTGCCAGCAGCGCTCGTACTGCCCAGCGAAACACCATATATTTT. Amino acids: CASSARTAQRNTIYF.

With regard to this clonotype: This could be a read error, since a much larger clone is one nucleotide away. The rearrangement links TRBV20-1 to TRBJ1-1, with D possibly TRBD1 on 5 matching bases. The CDR3 runs 14 residues. In germline, CDR1 is DFQATT, CDR2 SNEGSKA (reference sequence). V gave up 6 bases and J gave up 4 bases, with 18 bases separating them. The CDR3 loop is CSAPETGRSTEAFF. The CDR3 nucleotides read TGCAGTGCCCCAGAAACGGGACGGTCCACTGAAGCTTTCTTT.